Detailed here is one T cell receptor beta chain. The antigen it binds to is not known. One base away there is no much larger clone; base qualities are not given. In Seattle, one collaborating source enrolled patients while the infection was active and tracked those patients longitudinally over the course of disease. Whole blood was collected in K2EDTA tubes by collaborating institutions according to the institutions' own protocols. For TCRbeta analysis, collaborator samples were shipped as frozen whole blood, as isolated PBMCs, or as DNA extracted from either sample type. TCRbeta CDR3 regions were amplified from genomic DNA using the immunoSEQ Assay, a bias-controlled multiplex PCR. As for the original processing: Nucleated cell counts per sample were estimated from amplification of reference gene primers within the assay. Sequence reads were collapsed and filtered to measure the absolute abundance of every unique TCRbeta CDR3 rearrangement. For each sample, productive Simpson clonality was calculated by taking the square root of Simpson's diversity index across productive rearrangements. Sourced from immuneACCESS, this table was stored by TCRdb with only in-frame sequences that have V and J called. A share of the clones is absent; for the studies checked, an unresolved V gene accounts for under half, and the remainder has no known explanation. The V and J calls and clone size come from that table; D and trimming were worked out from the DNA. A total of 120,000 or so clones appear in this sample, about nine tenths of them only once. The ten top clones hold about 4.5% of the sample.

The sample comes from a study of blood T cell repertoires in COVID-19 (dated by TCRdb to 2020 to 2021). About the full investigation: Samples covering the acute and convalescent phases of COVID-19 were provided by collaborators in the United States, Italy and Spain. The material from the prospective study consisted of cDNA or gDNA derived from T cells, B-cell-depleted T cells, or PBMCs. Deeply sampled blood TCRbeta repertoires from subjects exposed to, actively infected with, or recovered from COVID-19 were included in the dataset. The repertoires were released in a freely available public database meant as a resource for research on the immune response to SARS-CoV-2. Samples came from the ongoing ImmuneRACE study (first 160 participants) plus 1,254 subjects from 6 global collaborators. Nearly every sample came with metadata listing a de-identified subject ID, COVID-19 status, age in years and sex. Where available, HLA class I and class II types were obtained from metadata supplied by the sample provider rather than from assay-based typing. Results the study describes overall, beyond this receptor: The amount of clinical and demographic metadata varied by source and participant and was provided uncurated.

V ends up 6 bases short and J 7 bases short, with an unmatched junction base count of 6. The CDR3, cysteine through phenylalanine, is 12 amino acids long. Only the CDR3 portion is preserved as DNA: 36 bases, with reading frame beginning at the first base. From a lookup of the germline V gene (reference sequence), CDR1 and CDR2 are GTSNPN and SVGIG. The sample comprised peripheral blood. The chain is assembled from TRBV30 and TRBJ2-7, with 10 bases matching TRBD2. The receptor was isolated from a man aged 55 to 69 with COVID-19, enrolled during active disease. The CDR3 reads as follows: CACQREGLEQYF. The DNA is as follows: TGTGCCTGTCAGCGGGAGGGCCTTGAGCAGTACTTC.